A single sample gave rise to the 14 T cell receptor beta chains below, sequenced in a study of cytomegalovirus exposure and HLA in healthy donors. PCR was performed using 60 Vbeta and 13 Jbeta primers. Sequenced by immunoSEQ multiplex PCR; TCRdb stores in-frame clones only, minus some. This sample has about 250,000 clones; under 80% occur once, and the top ten carry approximately 2.1%. The specimen sequenced was PBMCs. These receptors were collected from a female donor in good health and CMV-seronegative.

This chain uses TRBV27 with TRBJ1-1; no definite D call. Germline CDR1 and CDR2: MNHEY and SMNVEV (reference sequence). The CDR3 is made up of 12 amino acids. Trimming took off 8 bases at V and 10 bases at J, with 17 bases between the two ends. As DNA, the CDR3 is TGTGCCAGCGGCCCCTTTACCTTTGGAGCTTTCTTT. Translated, it gives CASGPFTFGAFF.

V usage is TRBV5-1 and J usage is TRBJ2-2; D might be TRBD2 (6 bases). CDR1 SGHRS and CDR2 YFSETQ come from the germline V gene. Between the trimmed V and J ends, which lost 4 bases and 1 base, there was a span of 20 bases. The CDR3 length is 18 residues. The CDR3 spells CASSPRTFNSGNTGELFF. DNA of the CDR3: TGCGCCAGCAGCCCTAGGACGTTCAATAGCGGGAACACCGGGGAGCTGTTTTTT.

The V gene is TRBV18, the J gene TRBJ2-7; a possible D gene is TRBD1 (6 bases). V was pared by 1 base and J by 3 bases, with 7 bases between. The CDR3 sequence is 13 residues long. Germline V gene data show CDR1 as KGHSH and CDR2 as LQKENI. Here the CDR3 reads CASSPRDNYEQYF. CDR3 DNA: TGTGCCAGCTCACCACGGGACAACTACGAGCAGTACTTC. Complete variable domain (other parts from reference TRBV18 and TRBJ2-7): NAGVMQNPRHLVRRRGQEARLRCSPMKGHSHVYWYRQLPEEGLKFMVYLQKENIIDESGMPKERFSAEFPKEGPSILRIQQVVRGDSAAYFCASSPRDNYEQYFGPGTRLTVT.

The gene calls are TRBV4-1 and TRBJ2-1; 8 bases are a match to TRBD2. This CDR3 has 16 residues. Per germline, CDR1 MGHRA and CDR2 YSYEKL. Trimming cost V 0 bases and J 6 bases; bases outside gene matches: 7. CDR3 protein: CASSQDRGGAPNEQFF. The CDR3 DNA sequence: TGCGCCAGCAGCCAAGATCGGGGGGGGGCGCCCAATGAGCAGTTCTTC.

This clone was picked up a small number of times. The chain employs TRBV10-3 and TRBJ1-1; TRBD1 matches 9 bases. The ends lost 3 bases at V and 5 bases at J; junction bases unmatched: 7. Germline values: CDR1 ENHRY, CDR2 SYGVKD. The CDR3 covers 15 residues. CDR3 in DNA: TGTGCCATCAGTGACAACAGGGGGCGGGGGACTGAAGCTTTCTTT. Its protein product is CAISDNRGRGTEAFF.

V gene TRBV6-1 combines with J gene TRBJ1-3; D is possibly TRBD1 (6 bases). Germline lookup yields CDR1 MNHNS and CDR2 SASEGT. V was pared by 10 bases and J by 2 bases, with 18 bases between. CDR3 size: 15 residues. CDR3 nucleotides: TGTGCCACTGAGTCGGACAGATATACTGGAAACACCATATATTTT. This translates into CATESDRYTGNTIYF.

This clone has a handful of counts. V usage is TRBV28 and J usage is TRBJ1-4; no reliable D call. Per germline, CDR1 MDHEN and CDR2 SYDVKM. The CDR3 spans 12 residues. V gave up 8 bases and J gave up 5 bases, with 9 bases separating them. In DNA, the CDR3 is TGTGCCAGCCTTAGTAGAAATGAAAAACTGTTTTTT. Amino acids: CASLSRNEKLFF.

The rearrangement joins TRBV7-9 to TRBJ2-2, with 8 nucleotides matching TRBD1. Trimming at V came to 5 bases and at J to 1 base, leaving 9 bases not matched to a gene. The CDR3 is made up of 17 amino acids. CDR1 and CDR2 (germline): SEHNR, FQNEAQ (reference sequence). The CDR3 nucleotides read TGTGCCAGCAGCACAAAGTGGACAGGGAGGAACACCGGGGAGCTGTTTTTT. Its protein is CASSTKWTGRNTGELFF.

This clone was observed a few times. The J gene is TRBJ2-7, the V gene TRBV5-1; 8 bases align to TRBD2. Trimming took 0 bases from V and 5 from J; bases not matched to a gene: 7. Germline loops: CDR1 SGHRS, CDR2 YFSETQ. The CDR3 runs 15 residues. In nucleotides, the CDR3 is TGCGCCAGCAGCTTGGCTCGGGGGGGGCTCGACGAGCAGTACTTC. It specifies CASSLARGGLDEQYF.

The rearrangement joins TRBV18 to TRBJ2-7; D gene uncertain. Deletions cut 6 bases from V and 1 base from J, with 10 bases between. CDR3 length: 13 residues. Germline lookup yields CDR1 KGHSH and CDR2 LQKENI. CDR3 amino acids: CASSPTTSYEQYF. CDR3 DNA sequence: TGTGCCAGCTCCCCAACTACTTCCTACGAGCAGTACTTC.

The CDR3 region has the DNA TGTGCCAGCAGTCGAGGAGAGACTTACGAGCAGTACTTC. Protein product: CASSRGETYEQYF. The chain joins TRBV6-6 to TRBJ2-7; D gene unclear. Trimming shortened V by 5 bases and J by 4 bases, and 12 bases separated the two germline ends. This CDR3 spans 13 amino acids. CDR1 is MNHNY and CDR2 is SVGAGI in the germline V gene (reference sequence).

The chain uses TRBV4-1 and TRBJ2-3; D might be TRBD2 (6 bases). Trimming left V 3 bases short and J 5 bases short, with 15 bases between. The CDR3 has 15 residues. From germline, CDR1 is MGHRA and CDR2 YSYEKL. The CDR3, as DNA: TGCGCCAGCAGCCATCGGGCTAGCGTTCAAGATACGCAGTATTTT. It translates to CASSHRASVQDTQYF.

The table lists this clone with a few counts. The rearrangement joins TRBV6-1 to TRBJ2-7, with TRBD2 matching 9 bases. The CDR3 sequence is 15 residues long. J gave up 3 bases and V 2 bases, and 5 bases lay outside the gene matches. The V gene's germline CDR1 is MNHNS and CDR2 SASEGT. As DNA, the CDR3 is TGTGCCAGCAGTGAACGGGGTAGCGGGGGCTACGAGCAGTACTTC. Amino acids: CASSERGSGGYEQYF.

The CDR3 region is CASSGDSGLADEQYF. CDR3 in DNA: TGTGCCAGCAGCGGAGACTCGGGACTAGCGGACGAGCAGTACTTC. The V gene is TRBV5-6, the J gene TRBJ2-7; 11 bases align to TRBD2. Trimming at V came to 4 bases and at J to 5 bases, leaving 8 bases not matched to a gene. The length of the CDR3 is 15 residues. Looked up from germline, CDR1 is SGHDT and CDR2 is YYEEEE.